This record concerns one T cell receptor (beta chain) sequence. This table comes from immunoSEQ multiplex PCR, and its TCRdb copy is limited to in-frame clones, with some not included. The sample consists of 75,000 to 100,000 clones, around 90% of them appearing once. The data were obtained in a study of control samples from healthy donors and cancer patients. Germline V gives CDR1 MNHNS, CDR2 SASEGT. The CDR3 loop spans 12 amino acids. The V gene lost 1 base and the J gene lost 9 bases, with 10 bases spanning the gap. The sequencing input was blood. This TCR was recovered from a human donor in good health. The donor label of this sample is uncertain. The chain has TRBV6-1 and TRBJ2-7; possibly TRBD1 for D (6 bases). Here the CDR3 reads CASSEDRAWQYF. The CDR3 DNA follows: TGTGCCAGCAGTGAAGACAGGGCGTGGCAGTACTTC.